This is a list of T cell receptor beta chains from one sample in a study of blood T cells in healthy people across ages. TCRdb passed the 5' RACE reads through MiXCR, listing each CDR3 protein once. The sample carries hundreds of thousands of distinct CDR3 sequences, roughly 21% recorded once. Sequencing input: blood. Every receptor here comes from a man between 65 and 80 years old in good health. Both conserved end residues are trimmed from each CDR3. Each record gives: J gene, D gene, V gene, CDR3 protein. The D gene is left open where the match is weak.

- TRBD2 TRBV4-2 AGSLETSGYEQY
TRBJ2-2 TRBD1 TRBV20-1 SAYPGQGGITGELF
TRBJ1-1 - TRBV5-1 ASSPGGVNTEAF
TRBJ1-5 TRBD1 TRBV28 ASSTIRDRGLYSNQPQH
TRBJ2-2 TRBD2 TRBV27 ANYCPGGRALAGELF
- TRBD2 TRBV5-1 ASSLSSGGCNEQF
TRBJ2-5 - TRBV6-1 ASREQGGGF
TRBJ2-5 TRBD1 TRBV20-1 SAGDRAPQETQY
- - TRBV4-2 ASSQGSSFPANEQF
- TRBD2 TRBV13 ASSLAGGREQY
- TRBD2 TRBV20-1 SAKAGGANEQF
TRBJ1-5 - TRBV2 ASSGSINSNQPQH
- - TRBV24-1 ATGGSDQETQY
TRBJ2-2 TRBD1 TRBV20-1 GAENHRGPGELF
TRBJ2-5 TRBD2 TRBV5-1 ASSPLAGRSETQY
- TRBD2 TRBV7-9 ASSRELAGNNEQF
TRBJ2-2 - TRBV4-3 ASSRIETAGELF
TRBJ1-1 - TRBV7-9 ASSFYRVGNTEAF
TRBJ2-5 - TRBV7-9 ASSGIGVEQY
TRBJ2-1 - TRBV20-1 SARVRDTYNEQF